These 20 T cell receptor beta chains originate from one sample sequenced in a study of T cells in women clearing cervical HPV infection. Profiled with immunoSEQ multiplex PCR; TCRdb holds only in-frame clones, not every one. The sample includes tens of thousands of clones. The sample comprised blood buffy coat. Every receptor here comes from a woman between 18 and 70 years old with a cervical HPV16 infection that either progressed to CIN3+ or cleared (not recorded which).

As concerns this clone: The CDR3 extends 3 residues past the end of the read, so its final part is completed from the germline J gene. The chain uses TRBV5-1 and TRBJ2-2; 9 bases map to TRBD2. This CDR3 has 16 amino acids. From germline, CDR1 is SGHRS and CDR2 YFSETQ. V shed 4 bases and J 7 bases; nucleotides not matched to a gene: 11. Incomplete CDR3 DNA: TGCGCCAGCAGCCTCGGGTTAGCGGGAGTCTACGGGGAG. Translating it yields CASSLGLAGVYGE. In full, the CDR3 is CASSLGLAGVYGELFF.

Remarks on this clone: The read ends 3 residues shy of where the CDR3 ends; the end is completed using the germline J gene. The V and J genes are TRBV20-1 and TRBJ2-4; D may match TRBD1 or TRBD2 (6 bases each). Germline CDR1 reads DFQATT; CDR2 reads SNEGSKA (reference sequence). This CDR3 is 14 amino acids long. The CDR3 protein is CSARDPSGEVHQYF. The DNA read from the CDR3 is TGCAGTGCTAGAGATCCGTCAGGGGAGGTCCAT.

Turning to this clone: The DNA ends 3 residues before the CDR3 does, and the rest of the CDR3 is filled in from the germline J gene. The chain uses TRBV14 and TRBJ2-3; D gene ambiguous. In germline, CDR1 is SGHDN, CDR2 FVKESK. V shed 2 bases and J shed 3 bases, with 15 bases lying between them. This CDR3 has 16 residues. The CDR3 DNA, read in part, is TGTGCCAGCAGCCAACAGCGACTGACTGGAACAGATACG. Its translation is CASSQQRLTGTDT. The full CDR3 protein is CASSQQRLTGTDTQYF.

As for this clone: The read ends 3 residues shy of where the CDR3 ends; the end is completed using the germline J gene. The rearrangement links TRBV7-6 to TRBJ2-4, with D tentatively TRBD1 (5 bases). The V gene's germline CDR1 is SGHVS and CDR2 FNYEAQ. CDR3 length: 13 residues. CDR3 residues: CASSPVGQGSQYF. The sequenced part of the CDR3 DNA is TGTGCCAGCAGCCCTGTGGGTCAGGGTAGT. Full variable domain (missing parts from reference TRBV7-6 and TRBJ2-4): GAGVSQSPRYKVTKRGQDVALRCDPISGHVSLYWYRQALGQGPEFLTYFNYEAQQDKSGLPNDRFSAERPEGSISTLTIQRTEQRDSAMYRCASSPVGQGSQYFGAGTRLSVL.

On this clone itself: The CDR3 end lies 3 residues beyond the end of the read and is filled in from the germline J gene. V gene TRBV20-1 combines with J gene TRBJ1-2, with 9 bases fitting TRBD1. The CDR3 consists of 14 residues. Germline V lookup: CDR1 DFQATT, CDR2 SNEGSKA (reference sequence). V shed 6 bases, J shed 4 bases, and the junction held 9 bases outside the gene matches. The sequenced part of the CDR3 DNA is TGCAGTGCCCCGTCAACAGGGGGCAGCTATGGC. It yields the protein CSAPSTGGSYG. The entire CDR3 sequence reads CSAPSTGGSYGYTF.

Partial CDR3 DNA: TGTGCCTGGAGTGCGGGGACAGGGAAAGGCGATGAC. Translation gives CAWSAGTGKGDD. The CDR3 as a whole reads CAWSAGTGKGDDYTF. The chain joins TRBV30 to TRBJ1-2; 9 positions agree with TRBD1. Sequencing ends 3 residues short of the CDR3 end; the germline J gene provides the rest. CDR1 is GTSNPN and CDR2 is SVGIG in the germline V gene (reference sequence). The CDR3 contains 15 residues.

As to this clone: The DNA ends 3 residues before the CDR3 does, and the rest of the CDR3 is filled in from the germline J gene. The chain links TRBV18 to TRBJ1-1, with D tentatively TRBD1 (5 bases). Germline CDR1 reads KGHSH; CDR2 reads LQKENI. V gave up 3 bases and J gave up 6 bases, with 14 bases separating them. The CDR3 sequence is 14 residues long. The CDR3 spells CASSPTERGAEAFF. The part of the CDR3 DNA that was read is TGTGCCAGCTCACCCACCGAAAGGGGCGCTGAA. The full variable domain, its missing parts supplied by reference TRBV18 and TRBJ1-1, is NAGVMQNPRHLVRRRGQEARLRCSPMKGHSHVYWYRQLPEEGLKFMVYLQKENIIDESGMPKERFSAEFPKEGPSILRIQQVVRGDSAAYFCASSPTERGAEAFFGQGTRLTVV.

Concerning this clone itself: The read finishes 3 residues shy of the CDR3 end, and the germline J gene is used to complete it. This chain uses TRBV19 with TRBJ1-1; 7 bases map to TRBD1. V lost 5 bases to trimming and J lost 5 bases; unmatched junction nucleotides: 17. Germline assignment: CDR1 LNHDA and CDR2 SQIVND (reference sequence). CDR3 length equals 17 residues. The CDR3 is CASSRGRLRDSATEAFF. Incomplete CDR3 DNA: TGTGCCAGTAGTCGTGGCCGCCTTAGGGACAGTGCTACTGAA.

Concerning this clone itself: Sequencing ends 3 residues short of the CDR3 end; the germline J gene provides the rest. J is TRBJ1-2 and V is TRBV30, with TRBD1 matching over 10 bases. The CDR3 runs to 14 residues. Germline V gives CDR1 GTSNPN, CDR2 SVGIG (reference sequence). Trimming at V came to 0 bases and at J to 6 bases, leaving 4 bases not matched to a gene. The sequenced CDR3 bases are TGTGCCTGGAGTGTAATCGGGACAGGGGATGGC. Amino acids: CAWSVIGTGDG. The entire CDR3 protein reads CAWSVIGTGDGYTF.

Measured by frequency, this clone is medium-sized. The read gets to within 3 residues of the CDR3 end, and the germline J gene fills in the rest. V usage is TRBV18 and J usage is TRBJ2-5, with TRBD1 matching over 9 bases. This CDR3 comprises 14 residues. Germline CDR1 and CDR2: KGHSH and LQKENI. Trimming took 3 bases from V and 6 from J; bases not matched to a gene: 5. CDR3: CASSPAQGAQTQYF. The covered CDR3 bases are TGTGCCAGCTCACCCGCACAGGGGGCACAGACC.

As for this clone: The read gets to within 3 residues of the CDR3 end, and the germline J gene fills in the rest. The chain recombines TRBV18 with TRBJ1-2, with D possibly TRBD1 on 5 matching bases. The CDR3 runs to 16 residues. Germline-derived CDR1 and CDR2 are KGHSH and LQKENI. Here the CDR3 reads CASSRGLAGDKDTYTF. The part of the CDR3 DNA that was read is TGTGCCAGCTCACGGGGACTAGCGGGAGATAAAGATACC.

Worth noting for this clone: The CDR3 end falls 3 residues outside the read, so it is completed with the germline J gene. This chain links TRBV10-3 with TRBJ1-1, with 7 bases lining up with TRBD1. This CDR3 region has 15 residues. V lost 6 bases, J lost 1 base, and 8 bases stayed unmatched. From germline, CDR1 is ENHRY and CDR2 SYGVKD. CDR3 sequence reads: CAIRDRAGGNTEAFF. Partial CDR3 DNA: TGTGCCATCAGAGACAGGGCCGGGGGGAACACTGAA.

About this clone itself: Read data end 3 residues before the CDR3 end; the end is taken from the germline J gene. The V and J genes are TRBV5-1 and TRBJ2-7; 11 bases are shared with TRBD2. Germline-derived CDR1 and CDR2 are SGHRS and YFSETQ. This CDR3 has 14 amino acids. The V and J ends lost 4 bases and 3 bases, in that order; junction bases with no gene match: 3. CDR3 sequence reads: CASSGTSGNYEQYF. CDR3 bases read: TGCGCCAGCAGCGGGACTAGCGGAAACTACGAG.

In regard to this clone: The sequenced fragment ends 3 residues before the CDR3 boundary, so the rest is inferred from the germline J gene. This chain joins TRBV7-9 and TRBJ2-2; D ambiguous. Trimming stripped 3 bases from V and 7 bases from J, with 6 bases between. CDR3 length: 12 residues. Germline assignment: CDR1 SEHNR and CDR2 FQNEAQ (reference sequence). The sequenced part of the CDR3 DNA is TGTGCCAGCAGCTTGTTTAACGGGGAG. Amino acid sequence: CASSLFNGE. In full, the CDR3 reads CASSLFNGELFF.

As concerns this clone: The CDR3 is cut off 3 residues early in the read; its end comes from the germline J gene. The J gene is TRBJ2-3, the V gene TRBV5-4, with 8 positions matching TRBD2. With V trimmed by 5 bases and J by 5 bases, 13 bases remained unmatched. CDR3 size: 16 residues. Germline CDR1 is SGHNT and CDR2 is YYREEE (reference sequence). The CDR3 region is CASSYTGLVVGDTQYF. The CDR3 DNA, read in part, is TGTGCCAGCAGTTATACGGGACTAGTAGTGGGAGATACG. Combining the CDR3 with reference TRBV5-4 and TRBJ2-3 gives the whole variable domain ETGVTQSPTHLIKTRGQQVTLRCSSQSGHNTVSWYQQALGQGPQFIFQYYREEENGRGNFPPRFSGLQFPNYSSELNVNALELDDSALYLCASSYTGLVVGDTQYFGPGTRLTVL.

Points on this clone: Sequencing ends 3 residues short of the CDR3 end; the germline J gene provides the rest. The chain joins TRBV6-1 to TRBJ2-5; D may be TRBD1 (8 bases). Trimming took 4 bases from V and 5 from J, leaving 17 bases between them. Germline CDR1 reads MNHNS; CDR2 reads SASEGT. The CDR3 covers 15 residues. The CDR3 sequence is CASSGEGRGPETQYF. The part of the CDR3 DNA that was read is TGTGCCAGCAGTGGGGAGGGCAGGGGGCCGGAGACC.

A note on this clone: The read falls 3 residues short of the CDR3 end, and the missing part is taken from the germline J gene. J is TRBJ2-1 and V is TRBV5-1; 7 bases line up with TRBD1. Germline V gives CDR1 SGHRS, CDR2 YFSETQ. With 4 bases clipped from V and 3 bases from J, the junction kept 7 bases outside the gene matches. This CDR3 contains 15 residues. The sequenced part of the CDR3 DNA is TGCGCCAGCAGCAGCTACGGGACAGACTACAATGAG. This codes for CASSSYGTDYNE. The whole CDR3 is CASSSYGTDYNEQFF.

Note on this clone: The read ends 3 residues early relative to the CDR3; the germline J gene fills the gap. The gene calls are TRBV10-3 and TRBJ2-7; 13 nucleotides match TRBD2. V was clipped by 5 bases and J by 5 bases; unmatched bases: 12. This CDR3 contains 17 residues. Germline V gene lookup returns CDR1 ENHRY and CDR2 SYGVKD. Partial CDR3 DNA: TGTGCCATCAGTTCCCAATCGAGACTAGCGGGAGGTAACGAG. It is translated as CAISSQSRLAGGNE. From start to end, the CDR3 is CAISSQSRLAGGNEQYF.

Regarding this clone: The CDR3 goes on 3 residues after the read ends, and that part is filled in from the germline J gene. V gene TRBV5-4 combines with J gene TRBJ2-1; the match to TRBD2 covers 7 bases. Germline V gene lookup returns CDR1 SGHNT and CDR2 YYREEE (reference sequence). Trimming cost V 0 bases and J 6 bases; bases outside gene matches: 3. The CDR3 runs 14 residues. The covered CDR3 bases are TGTGCCAGCAGCTTGGGTGGACTAGGCAATGAG. Amino acid sequence: CASSLGGLGNE. The CDR3 in full is CASSLGGLGNEQFF.

As concerns this clone: Read coverage stops 3 residues before the CDR3 terminus; the germline J gene supplies the remainder. The sample holds other DNA sequences that translate to the same CDR3. The V call is TRBV5-1, the J call TRBJ2-7, with D possibly being TRBD1 (5 bases). CDR3 size: 13 residues. Germline V gene data show CDR1 as SGHRS and CDR2 as YFSETQ. Trimming removed 3 bases at V and 4 bases at J, with 11 bases between. CDR3 DNA, as far as it was read: TGCGCCAGCAGCTCCGCTACAGGTTACGAG. Amino acids: CASSSATGYE. The whole CDR3 protein reads CASSSATGYEQYF.